The entry below describes one T cell receptor (beta chain). The data stem from a study of shared clonotypes between healthy human individuals. For the study at large: The donor group consisted of a couple of women and a few men, aged 18 to 49.

The study separated CD4+ cells into CD45RA+ naive and CD45RA-negative memory subsets. Method: immunoSEQ multiplex PCR; TCRdb's copy keeps in-frame clones and lacks some. The repertoire includes 550,000 to 850,000 clones, about two thirds of them detected once, and under 2% sits in the top ten. This receptor was obtained from a woman under 40 in good health. The source material was memory CD4+ T cells sorted from blood. The sample's subset: CD45RA-negative fraction.

CDR3: CAAGTEAYEQYF. The CDR3 DNA is TGTGCCGCCGGGACAGAAGCCTACGAGCAGTACTTC. V and J are TRBV28 and TRBJ2-7; TRBD1 agrees at 7 bases. Looked up from germline, CDR1 is MDHEN and CDR2 is SYDVKM. The CDR3 runs to 12 residues. V lost 11 bases and J lost 2; bases outside the gene matches: 6.